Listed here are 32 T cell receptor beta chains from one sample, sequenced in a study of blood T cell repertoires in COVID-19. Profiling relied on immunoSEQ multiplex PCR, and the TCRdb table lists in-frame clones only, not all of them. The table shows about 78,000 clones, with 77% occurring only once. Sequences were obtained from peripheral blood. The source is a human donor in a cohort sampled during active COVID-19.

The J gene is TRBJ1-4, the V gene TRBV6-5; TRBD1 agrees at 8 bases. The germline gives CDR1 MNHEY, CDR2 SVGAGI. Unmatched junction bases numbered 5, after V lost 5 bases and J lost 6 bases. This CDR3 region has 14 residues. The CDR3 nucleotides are TGTGCCAGCAGTCGGGACAGGCGCGATGAAAAACTGTTTTTT. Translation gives CASSRDRRDEKLFF.

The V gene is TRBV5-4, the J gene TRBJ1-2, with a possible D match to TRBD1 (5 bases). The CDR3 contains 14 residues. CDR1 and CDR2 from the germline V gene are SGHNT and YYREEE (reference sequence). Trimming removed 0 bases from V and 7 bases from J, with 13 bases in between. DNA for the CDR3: TGTGCCAGCAGCTTGGCCGACAGATTAGGTGGCTACACCTTC. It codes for CASSLADRLGGYTF.

The CDR3 loop reads CASSLSLAGVDEQYF. The CDR3 DNA is TGTGCCAGCAGTTTATCCCTAGCGGGGGTCGACGAGCAGTACTTC. The rearrangement joins TRBV28 to TRBJ2-7, with 10 bases fitting TRBD2. V lost 1 base and J lost 5; bases outside the gene matches: 5. The CDR3 is 15 amino acids. Per the germline V gene, CDR1 is MDHEN and CDR2 is SYDVKM.

The CDR3: CASSSTGGGQGAREQYF. CDR3 in DNA: TGTGCCAGCAGCTCCACCGGAGGGGGACAGGGGGCCAGGGAGCAGTACTTC. This chain links TRBV9 with TRBJ2-7; TRBD1 agrees at 12 bases. The CDR3 runs to 17 residues. Unmatched junction bases numbered 15, after V lost 4 bases and J lost 7 bases. Germline V CDR1 and CDR2: SGDLS, YYNGEE.

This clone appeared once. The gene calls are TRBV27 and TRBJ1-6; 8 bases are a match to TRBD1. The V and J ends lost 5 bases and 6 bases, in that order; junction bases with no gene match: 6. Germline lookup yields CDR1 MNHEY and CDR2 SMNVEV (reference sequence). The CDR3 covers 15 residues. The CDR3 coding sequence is TGTGCCAGCAGTCCCCCGGGACAGGTTAATTCACCCCTCCACTTT. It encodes CASSPPGQVNSPLHF.

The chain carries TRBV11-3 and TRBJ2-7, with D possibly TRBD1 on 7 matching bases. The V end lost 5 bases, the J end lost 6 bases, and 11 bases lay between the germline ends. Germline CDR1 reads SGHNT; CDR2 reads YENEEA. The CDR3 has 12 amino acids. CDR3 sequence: CASSPQGGEQYF. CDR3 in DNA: TGTGCCAGCAGCCCCCAGGGGGGCGAGCAGTACTTC.

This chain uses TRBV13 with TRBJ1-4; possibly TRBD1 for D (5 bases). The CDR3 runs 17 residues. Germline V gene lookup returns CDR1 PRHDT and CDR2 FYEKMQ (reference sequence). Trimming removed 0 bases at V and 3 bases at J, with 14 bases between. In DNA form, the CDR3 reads TGTGCCAGCAGCTTAGGGCAGGGCAGAGGCTCTAATGAAAAACTGTTTTTT. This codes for CASSLGQGRGSNEKLFF.

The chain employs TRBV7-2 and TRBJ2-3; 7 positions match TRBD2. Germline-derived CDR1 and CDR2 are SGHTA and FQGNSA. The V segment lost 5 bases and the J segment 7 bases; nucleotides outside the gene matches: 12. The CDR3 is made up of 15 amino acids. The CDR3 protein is CASSPGSVAGNTQYF. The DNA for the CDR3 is TGTGCCAGCAGCCCCGGGTCGGTAGCGGGTAATACGCAGTATTTT.

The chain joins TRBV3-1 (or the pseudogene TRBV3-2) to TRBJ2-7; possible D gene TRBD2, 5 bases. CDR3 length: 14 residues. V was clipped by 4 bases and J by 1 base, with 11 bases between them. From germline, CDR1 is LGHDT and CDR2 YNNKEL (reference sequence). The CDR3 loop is CASSPNRGSYEQYF. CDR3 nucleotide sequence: TGTGCCAGCAGCCCCAATCGGGGATCCTACGAGCAGTACTTC.

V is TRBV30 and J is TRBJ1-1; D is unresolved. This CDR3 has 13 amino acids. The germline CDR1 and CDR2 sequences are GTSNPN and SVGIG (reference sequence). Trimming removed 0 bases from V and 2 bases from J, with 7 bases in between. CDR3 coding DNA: TGTGCCTGGAGTGTTAACTCAAACACTGAAGCTTTCTTT. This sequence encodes CAWSVNSNTEAFF.

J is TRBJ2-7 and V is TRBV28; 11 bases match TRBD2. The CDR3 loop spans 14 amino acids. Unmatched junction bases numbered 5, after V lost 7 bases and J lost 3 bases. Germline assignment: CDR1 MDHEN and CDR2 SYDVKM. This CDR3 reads CASNPGTSGYEQYF. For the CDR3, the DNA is TGTGCCAGCAATCCCGGGACTAGCGGCTACGAGCAGTACTTC.

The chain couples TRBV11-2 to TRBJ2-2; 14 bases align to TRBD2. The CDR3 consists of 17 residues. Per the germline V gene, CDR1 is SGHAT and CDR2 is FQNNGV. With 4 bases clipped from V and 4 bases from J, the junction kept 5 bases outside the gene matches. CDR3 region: CASSSGLAGAGTGELFF. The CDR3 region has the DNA TGTGCCAGCAGCTCGGGACTAGCGGGGGCGGGCACCGGGGAGCTGTTTTTT.

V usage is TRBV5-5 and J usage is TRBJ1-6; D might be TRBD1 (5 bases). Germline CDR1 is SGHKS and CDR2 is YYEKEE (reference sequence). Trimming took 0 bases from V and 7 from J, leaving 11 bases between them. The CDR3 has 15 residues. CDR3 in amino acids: CASSLGRAANSPLHF. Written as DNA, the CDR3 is TGTGCCAGCAGCTTGGGCAGGGCGGCAAATTCACCCCTCCACTTT.

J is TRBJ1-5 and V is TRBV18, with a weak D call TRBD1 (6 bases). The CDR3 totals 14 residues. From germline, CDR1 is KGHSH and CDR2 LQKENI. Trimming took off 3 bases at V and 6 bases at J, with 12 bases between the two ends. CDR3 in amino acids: CASSPMGAGQPQHF. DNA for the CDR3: TGTGCCAGCTCACCGATGGGGGCCGGTCAGCCCCAGCATTTT. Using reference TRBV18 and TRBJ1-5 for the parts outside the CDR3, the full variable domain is NAGVMQNPRHLVRRRGQEARLRCSPMKGHSHVYWYRQLPEEGLKFMVYLQKENIIDESGMPKERFSAEFPKEGPSILRIQQVVRGDSAAYFCASSPMGAGQPQHFGDGTRLSIL.

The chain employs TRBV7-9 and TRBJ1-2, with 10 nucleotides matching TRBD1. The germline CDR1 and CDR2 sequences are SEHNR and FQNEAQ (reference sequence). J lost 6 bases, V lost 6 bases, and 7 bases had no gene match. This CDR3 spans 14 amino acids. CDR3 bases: TGTGCCAGCAGTCTGACAGGGGGCGCAAATGGCTACACCTTC. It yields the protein CASSLTGGANGYTF.

The chain's CDR3 is CASRRGGNTEAFF. Here the CDR3 DNA reads TGTGCCAGCAGGAGGGGGGGTAACACTGAAGCTTTCTTT. The chain combines TRBV25-1 with TRBJ1-1; D is perhaps TRBD1 (6 bases). Germline V gene data show CDR1 as MGHDK and CDR2 as SYGVNS. The CDR3 totals 13 residues. V dropped 6 bases and J dropped 2 bases, with 10 bases sitting between them. The complete variable domain, with remaining parts taken from reference TRBV25-1 and TRBJ1-1, reads EADIYQTPRYLVIGTGKKITLECSQTMGHDKMYWYQQDPGMELHLIHYSYGVNSTEKGDLSSESTVSRIRTEHFPLTLESARPSHTSQYLCASRRGGNTEAFFGQGTRLTVV.

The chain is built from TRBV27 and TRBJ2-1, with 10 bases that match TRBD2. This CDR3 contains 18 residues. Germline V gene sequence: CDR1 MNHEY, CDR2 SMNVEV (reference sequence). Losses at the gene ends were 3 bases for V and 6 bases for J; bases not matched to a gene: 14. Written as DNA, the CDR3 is TGTGCCAGCAGTTTCGTTATAAGCGGGGGGGCCTTTGTCAATGAGCAGTTCTTC. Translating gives CASSFVISGGAFVNEQFF.

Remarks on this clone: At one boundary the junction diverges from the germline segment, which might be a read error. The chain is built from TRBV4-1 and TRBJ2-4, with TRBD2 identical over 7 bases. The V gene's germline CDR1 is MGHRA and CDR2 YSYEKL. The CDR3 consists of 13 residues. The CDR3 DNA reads TGCGCCAGCAGCCAAGAGGGGGAGGGGATTCGGTACTTC. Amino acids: CASSQEGEGIRYF.

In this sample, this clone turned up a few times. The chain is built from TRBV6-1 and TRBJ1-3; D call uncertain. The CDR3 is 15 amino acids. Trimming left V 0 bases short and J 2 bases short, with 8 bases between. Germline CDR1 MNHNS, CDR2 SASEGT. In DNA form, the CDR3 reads TGTGCCAGCAGTGAAGCCCAGGTCACTGGAAACACCATATATTTT. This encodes CASSEAQVTGNTIYF.

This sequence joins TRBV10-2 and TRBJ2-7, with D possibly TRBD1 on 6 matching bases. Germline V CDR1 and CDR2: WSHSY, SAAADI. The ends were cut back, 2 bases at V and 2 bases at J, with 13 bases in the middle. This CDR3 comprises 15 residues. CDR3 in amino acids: CASSEGQGSAYEQYF. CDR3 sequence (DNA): TGCGCCAGCAGTGAGGGCCAGGGGTCAGCCTACGAGCAGTACTTC.

This CDR3 is CASSSGQGLYNEQYF. The CDR3, as DNA: TGTGCCAGCAGCTCCGGACAGGGGTTATACAACGAGCAGTACTTC. The chain employs TRBV7-2 and TRBJ2-7; 9 bases align to TRBD1. Unmatched junction bases numbered 9, after V lost 4 bases and J lost 5 bases. Germline V gives CDR1 SGHTA, CDR2 FQGNSA. The CDR3 covers 15 residues. Together with reference TRBV7-2 and TRBJ2-7, the CDR3 gives the full variable domain: GAGVSQSPSNKVTEKGKDVELRCDPISGHTALYWYRQSLGQGLEFLIYFQGNSAPDKSGLPSDRFSAERTGGSVSTLTIQRTQQEDSAVYLCASSSGQGLYNEQYFGPGTRLTVT.

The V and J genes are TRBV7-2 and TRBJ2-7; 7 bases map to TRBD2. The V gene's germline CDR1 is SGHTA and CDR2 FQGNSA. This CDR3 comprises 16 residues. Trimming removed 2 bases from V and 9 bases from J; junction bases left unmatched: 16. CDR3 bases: TGTGCCAGCAGCTTAATTAGTAGCGGGTCGCAGTGGAGGCAGTACTTC. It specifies CASSLISSGSQWRQYF.

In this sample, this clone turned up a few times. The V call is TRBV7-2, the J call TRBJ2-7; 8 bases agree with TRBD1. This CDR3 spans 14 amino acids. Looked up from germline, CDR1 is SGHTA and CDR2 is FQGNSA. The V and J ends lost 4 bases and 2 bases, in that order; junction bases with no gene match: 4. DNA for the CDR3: TGTGCCAGCAGCTCAGGACAGGGAACCTACGAGCAGTACTTC. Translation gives CASSSGQGTYEQYF.

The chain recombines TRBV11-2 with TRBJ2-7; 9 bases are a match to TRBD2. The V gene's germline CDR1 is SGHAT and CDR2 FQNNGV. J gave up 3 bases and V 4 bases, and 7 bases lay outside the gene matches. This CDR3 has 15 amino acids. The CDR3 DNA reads TGTGCCAGCAGCTCAGCGGGGGGCCGAATCTACGAGCAGTACTTC. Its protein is CASSSAGGRIYEQYF.

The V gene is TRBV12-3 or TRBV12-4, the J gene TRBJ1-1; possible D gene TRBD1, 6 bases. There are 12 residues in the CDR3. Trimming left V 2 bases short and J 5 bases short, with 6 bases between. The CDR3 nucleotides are TGTGCCAGCAGTTTAACAGGGACTGAAGCTTTCTTT. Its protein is CASSLTGTEAFF.

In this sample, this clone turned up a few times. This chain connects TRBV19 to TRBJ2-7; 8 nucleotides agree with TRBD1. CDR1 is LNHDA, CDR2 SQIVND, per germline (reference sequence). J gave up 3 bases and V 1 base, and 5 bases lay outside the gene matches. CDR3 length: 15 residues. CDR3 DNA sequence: TGTGCCAGTAGTATAGCCAAACAGGGGGTCTACGAGCAGTACTTC. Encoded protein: CASSIAKQGVYEQYF. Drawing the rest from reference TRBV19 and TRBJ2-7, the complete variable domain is DGGITQSPKYLFRKEGQNVTLSCEQNLNHDAMYWYRQDPGQGLRLIYYSQIVNDFQKGDIAEGYSVSREKKESFPLTVTSAQKNPTAFYLCASSIAKQGVYEQYFGPGTRLTVT.

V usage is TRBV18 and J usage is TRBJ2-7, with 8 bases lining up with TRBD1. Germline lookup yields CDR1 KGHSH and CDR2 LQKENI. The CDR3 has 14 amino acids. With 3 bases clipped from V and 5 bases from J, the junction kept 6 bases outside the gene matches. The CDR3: CASSPGTGPDEQYF. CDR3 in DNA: TGTGCCAGCTCACCCGGGACAGGACCTGACGAGCAGTACTTC. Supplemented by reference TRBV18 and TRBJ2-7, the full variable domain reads NAGVMQNPRHLVRRRGQEARLRCSPMKGHSHVYWYRQLPEEGLKFMVYLQKENIIDESGMPKERFSAEFPKEGPSILRIQQVVRGDSAAYFCASSPGTGPDEQYFGPGTRLTVT.

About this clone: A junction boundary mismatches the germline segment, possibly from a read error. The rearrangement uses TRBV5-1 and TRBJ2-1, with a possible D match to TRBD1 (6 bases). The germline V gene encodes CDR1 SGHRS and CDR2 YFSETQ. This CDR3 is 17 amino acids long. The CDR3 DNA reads TGCGCCCGCAGCTTGGGGCACTACAGGGCGCAGGGAAATGAGCAGTTCTTC. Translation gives CARSLGHYRAQGNEQFF.

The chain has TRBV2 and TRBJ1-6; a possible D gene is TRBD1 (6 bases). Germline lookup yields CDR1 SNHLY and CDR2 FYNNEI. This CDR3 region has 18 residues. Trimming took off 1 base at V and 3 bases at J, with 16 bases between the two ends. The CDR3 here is CASSEGGGAWGYNSPLHF. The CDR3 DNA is TGTGCCAGCAGTGAAGGTGGGGGGGCATGGGGCTATAATTCACCCCTCCACTTT. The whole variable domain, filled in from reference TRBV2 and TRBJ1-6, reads EPEVTQTPSHQVTQMGQEVILRCVPISNHLYFYWYRQILGQKVEFLVSFYNNEISEKSEIFDDQFSVERPDGSNFTLKIRSTKLEDSAMYFCASSEGGGAWGYNSPLHFGNGTRLTVT.

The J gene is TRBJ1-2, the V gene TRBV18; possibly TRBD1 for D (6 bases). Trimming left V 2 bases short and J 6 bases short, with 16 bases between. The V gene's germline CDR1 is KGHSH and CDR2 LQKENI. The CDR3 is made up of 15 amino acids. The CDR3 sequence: CASSPFIQGLNGYTF. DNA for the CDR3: TGTGCCAGCTCACCATTTATACAGGGCCTCAATGGCTACACCTTC.

The CDR3 DNA sequence: TGTGCCACCAGCAGAGCCCCGGGACTAGCGGGGGAGACCCAGTACTTC. This gives the protein CATSRAPGLAGETQYF. The chain uses TRBV15 and TRBJ2-5; 13 positions agree with TRBD2. Germline V CDR1 and CDR2: LNHNV, YYDKDF (reference sequence). The CDR3 totals 16 residues. V gave up 1 base and J gave up 5 bases; unmatched junction bases: 4.

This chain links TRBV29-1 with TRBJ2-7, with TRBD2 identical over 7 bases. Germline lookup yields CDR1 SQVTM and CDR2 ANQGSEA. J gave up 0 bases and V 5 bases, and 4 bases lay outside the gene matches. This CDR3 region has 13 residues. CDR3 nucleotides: TGCAGCGTTCCCGCGGGGGACTCCTACGAGCAGTACTTC. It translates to CSVPAGDSYEQYF.